Below are 21 T cell receptor beta chains sequenced from a single sample in a study of T cell responses to AZD1222 COVID-19 vaccine. The method was immunoSEQ multiplex PCR; TCRdb's version includes in-frame clones alone and lacks a portion of them. The profile shows fewer than 150,000 clones, approximately 90% of them singletons. Sample: peripheral blood, taken on day 0 of AZD1222 vaccination. Receptors were obtained from an adult in good health.

This clone was picked up one time. This chain uses TRBV30 with TRBJ2-1; TRBD2 aligns across 10 bases. In germline, CDR1 is GTSNPN, CDR2 SVGIG (reference sequence). This CDR3 contains 14 residues. The ends lost 6 bases at V and 6 bases at J; junction bases unmatched: 8. CDR3 amino acids: CACTHSGRSNEQFF. CDR3 coding DNA: TGTGCCTGTACTCATAGCGGGAGGTCCAATGAGCAGTTCTTC.

This CDR3 is CASSLAGAGELFF. The CDR3 coding sequence is TGTGCCAGCAGCCTCGCAGGAGCCGGGGAGCTGTTTTTT. The chain employs TRBV14 and TRBJ2-2; D ambiguous. Trimming cost V 4 bases and J 6 bases, with 9 bases left between them. This CDR3 region has 13 residues. Germline V gene lookup returns CDR1 SGHDN and CDR2 FVKESK.

The count of this clone is one. V and J are TRBV5-6 and TRBJ2-7; TRBD2 agrees at 12 bases. Germline-derived CDR1 and CDR2 are SGHDT and YYEEEE. This CDR3 region has 15 residues. V dropped 4 bases and J dropped 0; count of bases not matched to a gene: 2. CDR3 bases: TGTGCCAGCAGCAGGGGACTAGCGGGCTCCTACGAGCAGTACTTC. Residues: CASSRGLAGSYEQYF. Supplemented by reference TRBV5-6 and TRBJ2-7, the full variable domain reads DAGVTQSPTHLIKTRGQQVTLRCSPKSGHDTVSWYQQALGQGPQFIFQYYEEEERQRGNFPDRFSGHQFPNYSSELNVNALLLGDSALYLCASSRGLAGSYEQYFGPGTRLTVT.

V usage is TRBV19 and J usage is TRBJ1-2; D not resolved. Per the germline V gene, CDR1 is LNHDA and CDR2 is SQIVND (reference sequence). This CDR3 spans 17 amino acids. The V gene lost 2 bases and the J gene lost 2 bases, with 18 bases spanning the gap. CDR3 sequence reads: CASSIKSRQVVNYGYTF. CDR3 DNA sequence: TGTGCCAGTAGTATAAAAAGCCGGCAGGTGGTAAACTATGGCTACACCTTC.

This clone was seen only a few times. The chain is built from TRBV6-2 or TRBV6-3 and TRBJ2-5; D unclear. This CDR3 contains 12 residues. V was shortened by 5 bases and J by 7 bases, with 11 bases between the two germline ends. Germline assignment: CDR1 MNHEY and CDR2 SVGEGT. The CDR3 reads CASSVTLGTQYF. CDR3 in DNA: TGTGCCAGCAGTGTAACCCTCGGGACCCAGTACTTC.

CDR3 residues: CSVEDIINGAGVGELFF. CDR3 sequence (DNA): TGCAGCGTTGAAGATATAATCAATGGAGCGGGTGTCGGGGAGCTGTTTTTT. J is TRBJ2-2 and V is TRBV29-1; weak D call: TRBD2 (6 bases). Per germline, CDR1 SQVTM and CDR2 ANQGSEA. Trimming removed 0 bases from V and 7 bases from J, with 21 bases in between. The CDR3 has 17 residues.

The V call is TRBV7-8, the J call TRBJ2-1, with TRBD2 identical over 16 bases. Germline V gene sequence: CDR1 SGHVS, CDR2 FQNEAQ. CDR3 length: 19 residues. V gave up 5 bases and J gave up 8 bases; unmatched junction bases: 15. CDR3 DNA: TGTGCCAGCAGCAAAGCACCCGGGACTAGCGGGAGGGCCGTGTATGAGCAGTTCTTC. Translating it yields CASSKAPGTSGRAVYEQFF.

The chain couples TRBV5-6 to TRBJ2-1, with 9 bases lining up with TRBD1. The V gene's germline CDR1 is SGHDT and CDR2 YYEEEE. CDR3 length equals 17 residues. V trimming: 4 bases; J trimming: 4 bases; junction bases outside the gene matches: 12. The CDR3 reads CASSTRAGQGPYNEQFF. CDR3 coding DNA: TGTGCCAGCAGCACCCGCGCCGGACAGGGGCCTTACAATGAGCAGTTCTTC. Together with reference TRBV5-6 and TRBJ2-1, the CDR3 gives the full variable domain: DAGVTQSPTHLIKTRGQQVTLRCSPKSGHDTVSWYQQALGQGPQFIFQYYEEEERQRGNFPDRFSGHQFPNYSSELNVNALLLGDSALYLCASSTRAGQGPYNEQFFGPGTRLTVL.

The DNA for the CDR3 is TGTGCCAGCAGCCCGGGGGCCCGCGTCGTCGACGAGCAGTACTTC. It codes for CASSPGARVVDEQYF. The chain recombines TRBV3-1 (or the pseudogene TRBV3-2) with TRBJ2-7; TRBD1 or TRBD2 may be the D gene (6 bases each). Germline CDR1 LGHDT, CDR2 YNNKEL (reference sequence). The CDR3 runs to 15 residues. Between the trimmed V and J ends, which lost 4 bases and 5 bases, there was a span of 18 bases.

V usage is TRBV12-5 and J usage is TRBJ1-1, with D possibly TRBD1 on 6 matching bases. CDR1 is LGHNT, CDR2 FRNRAP, per germline. The CDR3 runs to 19 residues. V was cut by 0 bases and J by 1 base, with 21 bases left in between. The CDR3 DNA reads as TGTGCTAGTGGTTTGGTACCCACGGGACACCTTAGGGAGAACACTGAAGCTTTCTTT. Translated: CASGLVPTGHLRENTEAFF.

The chain employs TRBV6-5 and TRBJ1-4; possible D gene TRBD1, 6 bases. The germline V gene has CDR1 MNHEY and CDR2 SVGAGI. The CDR3 length is 16 residues. Trimming shortened V by 3 bases and J by 0 bases, and 11 bases separated the two germline ends. CDR3 DNA: TGTGCCAGCAGTTATGGACAGTCCCCAACTAATGAAAAACTGTTTTTT. Its translation: CASSYGQSPTNEKLFF.

The chain combines TRBV6-5 with TRBJ1-1; maybe TRBD1 (5 bases). V was clipped by 0 bases and J by 5 bases, with 16 bases between them. The germline gives CDR1 MNHEY, CDR2 SVGAGI. This CDR3 has 16 residues. CDR3 protein: CASSYSIVGDRTEAFF. The CDR3 DNA follows: TGTGCCAGCAGTTACTCGATAGTGGGGGATCGGACTGAAGCTTTCTTT.

A note on this clone: Other DNA sequences within the sample encode an identical CDR3. The gene calls are TRBV28 and TRBJ1-1; D remains ambiguous. CDR1 MDHEN and CDR2 SYDVKM come from the germline V gene. The CDR3 spans 12 residues. The germline V and J ends were trimmed by 6 bases and 2 bases, with 7 bases remaining between them. CDR3 loop: CASSSANTEAFF. DNA of the CDR3: TGTGCCAGCAGCTCCGCCAACACTGAAGCTTTCTTT.

CDR3 amino acids: CASSSETKLFF. The CDR3, as DNA: TGTGCCAGCAGCTCGGAAACCAAACTGTTTTTT. The chain combines TRBV7-8 with TRBJ1-4; the D is unclear. This CDR3 region has 11 residues. Germline lookup yields CDR1 SGHVS and CDR2 FQNEAQ. Trimming took off 4 bases at V and 11 bases at J, with 8 bases between the two ends.

V gene TRBV28 combines with J gene TRBJ1-6, with 7 bases that match TRBD1. The junction had 9 bases not matched to a gene; V was cut back by 3 bases and J by 7 bases. The CDR3 totals 16 residues. CDR1 is MDHEN, CDR2 SYDVKM, per germline. The CDR3 sequence is CASSLRTGRENSPLHF. The CDR3 nucleotides read TGTGCCAGCAGTTTGAGGACAGGCCGCGAGAATTCACCCCTCCACTTT.

This chain links TRBV7-8 with TRBJ1-4, with 7 bases aligning to TRBD1. The germline V gene has CDR1 SGHVS and CDR2 FQNEAQ. With V trimmed by 7 bases and J by 5 bases, 16 bases remained unmatched. The CDR3 is 17 residues long. CDR3 in amino acids: CASTLTSPGQLNEKLFF. The CDR3 coding sequence is TGTGCCAGCACCCTTACCTCTCCGGGACAGCTAAATGAAAAACTGTTTTTT.

CDR3 region: CASRLQGTPSYEQYF. The CDR3 DNA reads as TGTGCCAGCAGGTTACAGGGGACCCCCTCCTACGAGCAGTACTTC. The J gene is TRBJ2-7, the V gene TRBV11-2; 7 positions match TRBD1. Unmatched junction bases numbered 8, after V lost 6 bases and J lost 0 bases. The CDR3 is made up of 15 amino acids. Germline lookup yields CDR1 SGHAT and CDR2 FQNNGV.

CDR3 in amino acids: CASSQDPLQGTSTDTQYF. CDR3 nucleotide sequence: TGCGCCAGCAGCCAAGATCCCCTACAGGGAACCAGCACAGATACGCAGTATTTT. The chain combines TRBV4-3 with TRBJ2-3; possible D gene TRBD1, 6 bases. Germline V CDR1 and CDR2: LGHNA, YSLEER. Trimming shortened V by 0 bases and J by 0 bases, and 16 bases separated the two germline ends. The CDR3 length is 18 residues.

The chain uses TRBV6-5 and TRBJ2-3; 9 bases map to TRBD1. The CDR3 has 15 residues. Germline values: CDR1 MNHEY, CDR2 SVGAGI. The trim removed 5 bases at V and 0 bases at J, leaving 3 bases unmatched. DNA for the CDR3: TGTGCCAGCAGTCAACAGGGGGCAAGCACAGATACGCAGTATTTT. It is translated as CASSQQGASTDTQYF.

This chain connects TRBV9 to TRBJ2-2; D unresolved. Per germline, CDR1 SGDLS and CDR2 YYNGEE. This CDR3 contains 15 residues. V lost 0 bases and J 8 bases, leaving 14 bases between the germline ends. As DNA, the CDR3 is TGTGCCAGCAGCGTAGGTCTTGCGACGGCAGGGGAGCTGTTTTTT. It translates to CASSVGLATAGELFF.

The chain combines TRBV3-1 (or the pseudogene TRBV3-2) with TRBJ2-7; 9 bases fit TRBD1. V shed 5 bases and J 5 bases; nucleotides not matched to a gene: 1. The CDR3 contains 12 residues. The germline CDR1 and CDR2 sequences are LGHDT and YNNKEL (reference sequence). Written as DNA, the CDR3 is TGTGCCAGCAGCGGGGACAGGGACGAGCAGTACTTC. It yields the protein CASSGDRDEQYF.